This T cell receptor beta chain originates from a study of T-cell memory formation after mild COVID-19. Ten or more counts support this clonotype. The target antigen is unknown. Study results and limitations: Contracting CD4+ clones lay largely in CM and EM, with CD8+ ones residing in EMRA.

TCRdb independently ran MiXCR on the 5' RACE reads; one entry per CDR3 protein. This sample has about 430,000 distinct CDR3 sequences, with approximately 24% found just once. The sequenced sample consisted of PBMCs or a T cell subset sorted from them (not recorded which). The sequence was collected from an adult woman who had mild COVID-19 (a few samples of this study predate the infection). Cell type and time point are not known.

In DNA, the CDR3 is TGTGCCAGCAGCCGAGGTGCTAGCGGGGGGCCCCTGGGGAATGAGCAGTTCTTC. It specifies CASSRGASGGPLGNEQFF. This sequence joins TRBV11-3 and TRBJ2-1; TRBD2 matches 11 bases. Germline lookup yields CDR1 SGHNT and CDR2 YENEEA. This CDR3 has 18 amino acids. Losses at the gene ends were 5 bases for V and 7 bases for J; bases not matched to a gene: 16. Full variable domain (rest looked up from reference TRBV11-3 and TRBJ2-1): EAGVVQSPRYKIIEKKQPVAFWCNPISGHNTLYWYLQNLGQGPELLIRYENEEAVDDSQLPKDRFSAERLKGVDSTLKIQPAELGDSAVYLCASSRGASGGPLGNEQFFGPGTRLTVL.